This TCR beta chain was recovered during a study of Ad26.COV2.S vaccination and SARS-CoV-2 variants. Findings and limits, study-wide: Reportedly, after vaccination the spike-specific CD8+ and CD4+ T cell responses displayed substantial breadth.

Treatment: some 20 received Ad26.COV2.S at low or high dose, single or two shots; 5 received placebo; per-sample allocation not given. The samples date from day 63 after the first vaccine or placebo injection. Expressing Wuhan-strain SARS-CoV-2 spike, an Ad26 vector served as the vaccine. The V and J ends lost 4 bases and 5 bases respectively, with 17 bases between them. The CDR3 has 15 amino acids. CDR1 is LNHDA, CDR2 SQIVND, per germline (reference sequence). TCRdb keeps only in-frame clones here, not all; method: immunoSEQ multiplex PCR. Of about 350,000 clones detected, about 88% appear once; the ten largest clones hold 2.5% to 3.5%. This clone has more than one count but fewer than ten. Its antigen is undetermined.

The receptor was derived from a person between 18 and 59 years old who received the Ad26.COV2.S COVID-19 vaccine or a placebo. This rearrangement joins TRBV19 to TRBJ1-1, with a weak D call TRBD1 (6 bases). Sequenced material: peripheral blood, taken in a trial of Ad26.COV2.S vaccine versus placebo. This CDR3 reads CASSTDYGGPTEAFF. DNA of the CDR3: TGTGCCAGTAGTACCGACTACGGGGGGCCAACTGAAGCTTTCTTT.